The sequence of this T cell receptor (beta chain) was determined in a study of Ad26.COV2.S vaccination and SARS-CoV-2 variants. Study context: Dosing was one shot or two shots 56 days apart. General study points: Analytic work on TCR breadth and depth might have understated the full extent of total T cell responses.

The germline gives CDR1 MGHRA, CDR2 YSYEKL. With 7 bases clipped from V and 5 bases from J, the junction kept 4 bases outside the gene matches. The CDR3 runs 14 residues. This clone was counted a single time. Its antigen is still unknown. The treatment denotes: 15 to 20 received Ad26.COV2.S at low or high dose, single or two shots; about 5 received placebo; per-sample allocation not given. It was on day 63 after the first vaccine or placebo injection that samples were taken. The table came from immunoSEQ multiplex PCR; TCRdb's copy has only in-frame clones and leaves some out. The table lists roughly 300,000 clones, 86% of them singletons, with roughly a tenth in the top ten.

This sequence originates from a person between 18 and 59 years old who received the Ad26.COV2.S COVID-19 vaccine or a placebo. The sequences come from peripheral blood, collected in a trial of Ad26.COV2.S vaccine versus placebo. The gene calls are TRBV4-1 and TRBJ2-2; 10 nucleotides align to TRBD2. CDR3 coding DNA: TGCGCCAGCACCTCAGCGGGGGGGACCGGGGAGCTGTTTTTT. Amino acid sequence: CASTSAGGTGELFF.